What follows are 8 T cell receptor beta chains derived from one specimen sequenced in a study of cytomegalovirus exposure and HLA in healthy donors. A multiplex PCR was run with 60 Vbeta primers and 13 Jbeta primers. TCRdb's copy holds only in-frame clones and misses some; the assay was immunoSEQ multiplex PCR. The profile shows some 180,000 clones, less than 80% of them singletons. Source material: PBMCs. Every receptor here comes from a man aged 18 to 30 in good health and CMV-seronegative.

The chain has TRBV25-1 and TRBJ1-4; D possibly corresponds to TRBD1 (6 bases). This CDR3 is 13 amino acids long. The V gene lost 4 bases and the J gene lost 6 bases, with 9 bases spanning the gap. Per the germline V gene, CDR1 is MGHDK and CDR2 is SYGVNS. The CDR3 here is CASSASGDEKLFF. The DNA of the CDR3 is TGTGCCAGCAGTGCATCAGGGGATGAAAAACTGTTTTTT.

V and J are TRBV5-1 and TRBJ2-2; tentative D call: TRBD1 (5 bases). The CDR3 is 14 residues long. Germline V gene sequence: CDR1 SGHRS, CDR2 YFSETQ. V lost 4 bases and J lost 4, with 11 bases in between. The CDR3 here is CASSTGDGTGELFF. The CDR3 region has the DNA TGCGCCAGCAGCACAGGAGACGGCACCGGGGAGCTGTTTTTT.

J is TRBJ2-1 and V is TRBV9; TRBD1 matches 7 bases. In germline, CDR1 is SGDLS, CDR2 YYNGEE. The length of the CDR3 is 17 residues. V shed 2 bases and J 5 bases; nucleotides not matched to a gene: 13. CDR3 loop: CASSVDRVPTPHNEQFF. For the CDR3, the DNA is TGTGCCAGCAGCGTTGACAGGGTTCCCACTCCCCACAATGAGCAGTTCTTC. Full variable domain (outside the CDR3, taken from reference TRBV9 and TRBJ2-1): DSGVTQTPKHLITATGQRVTLRCSPRSGDLSVYWYQQSLDQGLQFLIQYYNGEERAKGNILERFSAQQFPDLHSELNLSSLELGDSALYFCASSVDRVPTPHNEQFFGPGTRLTVL.

This chain connects TRBV5-6 to TRBJ2-3; a weak D match, TRBD1 (6 bases). The CDR3 contains 15 residues. CDR1 is SGHDT, CDR2 YYEEEE, per germline. Trimming shortened V by 2 bases and J by 2 bases, and 12 bases separated the two germline ends. Here the CDR3 DNA reads TGTGCCAGCAGCTTCCCACAGGGAATCACAGATACGCAGTATTTT. Protein product: CASSFPQGITDTQYF.

The count of this clone is one. V gene TRBV6-6 combines with J gene TRBJ1-1; tentative D call: TRBD1 (6 bases). This CDR3 is 15 amino acids long. Germline CDR1 and CDR2: MNHNY and SVGAGI (reference sequence). Trimming stripped 5 bases from V and 4 bases from J, with 17 bases between. CDR3 nucleotide sequence: TGTGCCAGCAGTACCCGGGGGGGGGCGTTCACTGAAGCTTTCTTT. Protein product: CASSTRGGAFTEAFF.

The CDR3 DNA sequence: TGTGCCAGCAGCGTAGGAGGCGGGGGGCCTGAAGAGACCCAGTACTTC. Its protein product is CASSVGGGGPEETQYF. This sequence joins TRBV9 and TRBJ2-5; 8 nucleotides agree with TRBD2. V lost 0 bases and J lost 3; bases outside the gene matches: 7. Germline assignment: CDR1 SGDLS and CDR2 YYNGEE. The CDR3 runs 16 residues.

This chain links TRBV29-1 with TRBJ1-1; D is unclear. This CDR3 region has 13 residues. V dropped 4 bases and J dropped 0 bases, with 9 bases sitting between them. Germline V gene sequence: CDR1 SQVTM, CDR2 ANQGSEA. DNA for the CDR3: TGCAGCGTTGGTGCGGGGATGAACACTGAAGCTTTCTTT. Translation: CSVGAGMNTEAFF.

V usage is TRBV27 and J usage is TRBJ1-2; possibly TRBD1 for D (5 bases). There are 14 residues in the CDR3. Germline V gives CDR1 MNHEY, CDR2 SMNVEV (reference sequence). Trimming cost V 2 bases and J 4 bases, with 11 bases left between them. This chain's CDR3 is CASSLGRGGYGYTF. Here the CDR3 DNA reads TGTGCCAGCAGTTTAGGGAGGGGAGGCTATGGCTACACCTTC.